This T cell receptor (beta chain) was profiled in a study of blood T cell repertoires in COVID-19. As for the study in general: Sites across the United States, Italy and Spain contributed samples from acute and convalescent COVID-19.

This clone was observed a few times. Authors' processing steps: Reference gene primers were amplified, and this amplification served to estimate nucleated cell counts. Measured with immunoSEQ multiplex PCR; TCRdb has only the in-frame clones, and not every one. Clonal size and the V and J genes are those of that table, whereas D and trimming came from the DNA. The profile shows tens of thousands of clones, around 83% of them singletons. The source is a human donor in a cohort sampled during active COVID-19. Sequencing was done on a sample of peripheral blood.

The CDR3 DNA reads as TGCGCCAGCAGCTTTGAGGCGGGGGCCAACGTCCTGACTTTC. Translation gives CASSFEAGANVLTF. This chain links TRBV5-1 with TRBJ2-6; D remains unclear. Germline V gene data show CDR1 as SGHRS and CDR2 as YFSETQ. The CDR3 is 14 amino acids. Trimming stripped 2 bases from V and 4 bases from J, with 7 bases between. Full variable domain (outside the CDR3, taken from reference TRBV5-1 and TRBJ2-6): KAGVTQTPRYLIKTRGQQVTLSCSPISGHRSVSWYQQTPGQGLQFLFEYFSETQRNKGNFPGRFSGRQFSNSRSEMNVSTLELGDSALYLCASSFEAGANVLTFGAGSRLTVL.